These T cell receptor beta chains were read from a single sample in a study of T cells after yellow fever vaccination. Using its own MiXCR run on the 5' RACE reads, TCRdb lists one record per CDR3 protein. The table has roughly 240,000 distinct CDR3 sequences, more than 6.5% seen once. The source was CD4+ T cells sorted from PBMCs, collected on the day of the yellow fever booster vaccination. The receptors here all came from a man aged 25 to 40 who received the YFV17D yellow fever vaccine. Both conserved end residues are part of each CDR3. Each record gives: CDR3 length, D gene, V gene, J gene, clone size, CDR3 DNA, CDR3 protein. A D gene is named only where the DNA matches it firmly. Clone size is given for some rows only: seen once, a few or many times, or a class if the clone is expanded.

CDR3 length: 12
D gene: TRBD1
V gene: TRBV20-1
J gene: TRBJ2-7
clone size: .
CDR3 DNA: TGCAGTGCGTGGACAGGATCCTACGAGCAGTACTTC
CDR3 protein: CSAWTGSYEQYF

CDR3 length: 14
D gene: .
V gene: TRBV20-1
J gene: TRBJ2-6
clone size: few
CDR3 DNA: TGCAGTGCTAGAAAGTCAGCTGGGGCCAACGTCCTGACTTTC
CDR3 protein: CSARKSAGANVLTF

CDR3 length: 16
D gene: TRBD1
V gene: TRBV19
J gene: TRBJ2-5
clone size: few
CDR3 DNA: TGTGCCAGTAGTTCCGGGACAGGGGGCGGCCAAGAGACCCAGTACTTC
CDR3 protein: CASSSGTGGGQETQYF

CDR3 length: 15
D gene: TRBD2
V gene: TRBV12-3/TRBV12-4
J gene: TRBJ2-1
clone size: many
CDR3 DNA: TGTGCCAGCAGACCGGTACTAGCGGGAGTCACTGAGCAGTTCTTC
CDR3 protein: CASRPVLAGVTEQFF

CDR3 length: 13
D gene: .
V gene: TRBV28
J gene: TRBJ2-2
clone size: many
CDR3 DNA: TGTGCCAGCAGTTCATCACTTAACGGGGAGCTGTTTTTT
CDR3 protein: CASSSSLNGELFF

CDR3 length: 11
D gene: .
V gene: TRBV24-1
J gene: TRBJ2-1
clone size: .
CDR3 DNA: TGTGCCACCGTGGAGAACAATGAGCAGTTCTTC
CDR3 protein: CATVENNEQFF

CDR3 length: 16
D gene: .
V gene: TRBV18
J gene: TRBJ2-7
clone size: .
CDR3 DNA: TGTGCCAGCTCACTGGGCGGCTCCGGCCCCGGGGGCGAGCAGTACTTC
CDR3 protein: CASSLGGSGPGGEQYF

CDR3 length: 13
D gene: .
V gene: TRBV12-3/TRBV12-4
J gene: TRBJ2-5
clone size: .
CDR3 DNA: TGTGCCAGCAGTTTAGGGTCATCCTCGGCCCAGTACTTC
CDR3 protein: CASSLGSSSAQYF

CDR3 length: 13
D gene: TRBD2
V gene: TRBV7-2
J gene: TRBJ2-7
clone size: few
CDR3 DNA: TGTGCCAGCAGCTTACGGGGGGTCAAGGAGCAGTACTTC
CDR3 protein: CASSLRGVKEQYF

CDR3 length: 11
D gene: .
V gene: TRBV7-2
J gene: TRBJ2-1
clone size: many
CDR3 DNA: TGTGCCAGCAGCTCTAGGGATGAGCAGTTCTTC
CDR3 protein: CASSSRDEQFF

CDR3 length: 16
D gene: TRBD2
V gene: TRBV12-3/TRBV12-4
J gene: TRBJ2-1
clone size: few
CDR3 DNA: TGTGCCAGCAGCGATCTAGCGGGAGGTGTCTACAATGAGCAGTTCTTC
CDR3 protein: CASSDLAGGVYNEQFF

CDR3 length: 16
D gene: TRBD2
V gene: TRBV3-1
J gene: TRBJ2-1
clone size: many
CDR3 DNA: TGTGCCAGCAGCCACCGACTAGCGGGAGTTGTAAATGAGCAGTTCTTC
CDR3 protein: CASSHRLAGVVNEQFF

CDR3 length: 13
D gene: TRBD1
V gene: TRBV20-1
J gene: TRBJ1-4
clone size: .
CDR3 DNA: TGCAGTGCCAGACGACAGGGGAATGAAAAACTGTTTTTT
CDR3 protein: CSARRQGNEKLFF

CDR3 length: 16
D gene: .
V gene: TRBV5-4
J gene: TRBJ2-3
clone size: .
CDR3 DNA: TGTGCCAGCAGCTTGCAGCTTAAAGGCACGCCAGATACGCAGTATTTT
CDR3 protein: CASSLQLKGTPDTQYF

CDR3 length: 16
D gene: .
V gene: TRBV20-1
J gene: TRBJ2-7
clone size: few
CDR3 DNA: TGCAGTGCTAGAGATTTATCGGCTAGTAACTCCTACGAGCAGTACTTC
CDR3 protein: CSARDLSASNSYEQYF

CDR3 length: 15
D gene: .
V gene: TRBV7-2
J gene: TRBJ2-2
clone size: .
CDR3 DNA: TGTGCCAGCAGCTTAAACCAAGAGAGCGCCGGGGAGCTGTTTTTT
CDR3 protein: CASSLNQESAGELFF